The 5 T cell receptor beta chains below all came from one sample that was sequenced in a study of vaccination and CD4 T cells after COVID-19. Via MiXCR, TCRdb re-called the PCR reads, giving one row per CDR3 protein. The sample shows approximately 21,000 distinct CDR3 sequences, approximately 57% of them seen only once. The sample was CD4+ T cells from blood, taken before SARS-CoV-2 vaccination. These receptor sequences come from a human donor who had recovered from COVID-19.

J is TRBJ1-2 and V is TRBV6-1, with D uncertain. V shed 6 bases and J shed 5 bases, with 13 bases lying between them. The CDR3 covers 13 residues. Germline CDR1 and CDR2: MNHNS and SASEGT. CDR3 bases: TGTGCCAGCAGGTCCGCCGGGAGGTATGGCTACACCTTC. It specifies CASRSAGRYGYTF.

This sequence joins TRBV28 and TRBJ2-7; unclear D gene. The CDR3 has 14 amino acids. Trimming removed 5 bases at V and 2 bases at J, with 13 bases between. CDR1 is MDHEN, CDR2 SYDVKM, per germline. CDR3 sequence (DNA): TGTGCCAGCAGTGACTTATTACGGGCCTACGAGCAGTACTTC. It codes for CASSDLLRAYEQYF.

This clonotype showed up just a few times. The chain carries TRBV24-1 and TRBJ2-3; D remains ambiguous. This CDR3 contains 15 residues. Germline lookup yields CDR1 KGHDR and CDR2 SFDVKD. Trimming removed 4 bases from V and 2 bases from J, with 12 bases in between. CDR3 region: CATSEGRSLTDTQYF. The DNA of the CDR3 is TGTGCCACCAGTGAGGGTCGGAGCCTCACAGATACGCAGTATTTT.

Details on this clonotype: The junction departs from the called germline gene at one end, perhaps through a read error. This chain joins TRBV15 and TRBJ1-2, with 7 nucleotides matching TRBD1. CDR1 LNHNV and CDR2 YYDKDF come from the germline V gene (reference sequence). This CDR3 has 16 residues. In DNA form, the CDR3 reads TGTGCCACCAGCAGTAAATTACAGGGGTTTAACAATGGCTACACCTTC. Its protein is CATSSKLQGFNNGYTF.

The V gene is TRBV6-2 or TRBV6-3, the J gene TRBJ1-1; possible D gene TRBD1, 5 bases. The CDR3 sequence is 12 residues long. Trimming took off 6 bases at V and 1 base at J, with 6 bases between the two ends. Germline V lookup: CDR1 MNHEY, CDR2 SVGEGT. The CDR3 nucleotides read TGTGCCAGCAGAACAGGGAACACTGAAGCTTTCTTT. Encoded protein: CASRTGNTEAFF.